The 10 T cell receptor beta chains given below trace back to one sample, sequenced in a study of blood T cell repertoires in COVID-19. The method was immunoSEQ multiplex PCR; TCRdb's version includes in-frame clones alone and lacks a portion of them. The sample has roughly 34,000 clones, 75% to 90% seen once. What was sequenced was peripheral blood. All receptors come from a man older than 75 with active COVID-19.

The CDR3 DNA follows: TGCAGCGTTGAGGCGGGGCGACAGGGGCAGGGAGCGTTGGCTTTCTTT. It encodes CSVEAGRQGQGALAFF. The rearrangement uses TRBV29-1 and TRBJ1-1, with 8 nucleotides matching TRBD1. The germline gives CDR1 SQVTM, CDR2 ANQGSEA. This CDR3 contains 16 residues. After removal of 3 bases from V and 11 bases from J, the junction contained 20 bases not matched to a gene.

V and J are TRBV4-3 and TRBJ1-5, with a weak D call TRBD1 (5 bases). The V end was cut by 4 bases, the J end by 9 bases, with 16 bases between. From germline, CDR1 is LGHNA and CDR2 YSLEER. This CDR3 is 14 amino acids long. The CDR3 DNA reads TGCGCCAGCAGCCGGGACCGGGGGTGGAGGCCCCAGCATTTT. Protein: CASSRDRGWRPQHF.

V gene TRBV5-1 combines with J gene TRBJ1-6; tentatively, D is TRBD1 (5 bases). Germline V lookup: CDR1 SGHRS, CDR2 YFSETQ. CDR3 length equals 15 residues. Trimming cost V 0 bases and J 7 bases, with 11 bases left between them. The CDR3 sequence is CASSLDRQTNSPLHF. CDR3 sequence (DNA): TGCGCCAGCAGCTTGGATCGACAGACCAATTCACCCCTCCACTTT.

The chain links TRBV11-3 to TRBJ2-7; D is perhaps TRBD2 (6 bases). The CDR3 is 16 amino acids. V was shortened by 4 bases and J by 2 bases, with 18 bases between the two germline ends. The germline CDR1 and CDR2 sequences are SGHNT and YENEEA. For the CDR3, the DNA is TGTGCCAGCAGCTCAGCCGGGACTCATCCTCCCTACGAGCAGTACTTC. Protein sequence: CASSSAGTHPPYEQYF.

The genes are TRBV5-1 and TRBJ1-3; no firm D call. Trimming took off 1 base at V and 3 bases at J, with 11 bases between the two ends. The CDR3 is made up of 15 amino acids. Looked up from germline, CDR1 is SGHRS and CDR2 is YFSETQ. CDR3 DNA sequence: TGCGCCAGCAGCTTGAACAGCTTAGATGGAAACACCATATATTTT. This translates into CASSLNSLDGNTIYF.

The rearrangement links TRBV3-1 (or the pseudogene TRBV3-2) to TRBJ2-5; D is uncertain. The CDR3 has 12 residues. V lost 1 base and J 5 bases, leaving 5 bases between the germline ends. Looked up from germline, CDR1 is LGHDT and CDR2 is YNNKEL (reference sequence). The DNA of the CDR3 is TGTGCCAGCAGCCAAGTTAGCGAGACCCAGTACTTC. Translating it yields CASSQVSETQYF.

This rearrangement joins TRBV9 to TRBJ2-5; possible D gene TRBD2, 6 bases. The CDR3 consists of 13 residues. The V end lost 0 bases, the J end lost 5 bases, and 8 bases lay between the germline ends. CDR1 and CDR2 from the germline V gene are SGDLS and YYNGEE. Here the CDR3 DNA reads TGTGCCAGCAGCGTAGGGCTAGCGGAGACCCAGTACTTC. Protein: CASSVGLAETQYF.

The gene calls are TRBV6-5 and TRBJ1-2; D remains ambiguous. This CDR3 is built from 15 residues. V was clipped by 0 bases and J by 4 bases, with 12 bases between them. CDR1 is MNHEY, CDR2 SVGAGI, per germline. For the CDR3, the DNA is TGTGCCAGCAGTTACTCGACGGCAGGAAGCTATGGCTACACCTTC. Encoded protein: CASSYSTAGSYGYTF.

The genes are TRBV4-1 and TRBJ1-1; D is uncertain. Trimming cost V 4 bases and J 5 bases, with 17 bases left between them. Germline V gives CDR1 MGHRA, CDR2 YSYEKL. The CDR3 consists of 15 residues. In DNA, the CDR3 is TGCGCCAGCAGCCTAAAGAATCCGGGTTATACTGAAGCTTTCTTT. This encodes CASSLKNPGYTEAFF.

The chain employs TRBV6-2 or TRBV6-3 and TRBJ2-1; the match to TRBD2 covers 11 bases. The CDR3 runs 14 residues. Germline assignment: CDR1 MNHEY and CDR2 SVGEGT. After removal of 6 bases from V and 8 bases from J, the junction contained 6 bases not matched to a gene. CDR3 in DNA: TGTGCCAGCAGCATAGCGGGAGGGCCCTATGAGCAGTTCTTC. Translated, it gives CASSIAGGPYEQFF.